Listed below are T cell receptor beta chains from one sample, sequenced in a study of memory CD8 T cells in hepatitis C reinfection. Profiling relied on immunoSEQ multiplex PCR, and the TCRdb table lists in-frame clones only, not all of them. Of around 47,000 clones listed, 85% to 90% were seen once; the top ten hold around 1.2%. The sequenced material came from naive CD8+ T cells sorted from blood. Source of these receptors: a man younger than 30 with hepatitis C virus infection. Both conserved end residues are part of each CDR3. D genes are given only for firm matches. Clone size is stated in some rows and not others, as once, few, many or a class when expanded.

v_call	j_call	d_call	clone_size	cdr3_aa	cdr3_nt
TRBV19	TRBJ2-5	TRBD1	.	CASSRWTGQETQYF	TGTGCCAGTAGTCGATGGACAGGGCAAGAGACCCAGTACTTC
TRBV25-1	TRBJ2-7	.	once	CASSERGSSYEQYF	TGTGCCAGCAGTGAGCGGGGATCCTCCTACGAGCAGTACTTC
TRBV2	TRBJ1-2	TRBD1	.	CAIADREGGYTF	TGTGCCATCGCCGACAGGGAAGGAGGCTACACCTTC
TRBV7-3	TRBJ2-2	TRBD2	.	CASSEAAGESGELFF	TGTGCCAGCAGCGAGGCAGCGGGGGAGTCCGGGGAGCTGTTTTTT
TRBV9	TRBJ2-2	TRBD2	.	CASSGSGADTGELFF	TGTGCCAGCAGCGGTAGCGGGGCCGACACCGGGGAGCTGTTTTTT
TRBV27	TRBJ2-3	.	.	CASSFGASGTDTQYF	TGTGCCAGCAGTTTCGGGGCTAGCGGCACAGATACGCAGTATTTT
TRBV6-1	TRBJ1-2	TRBD1	once	CASSEVDREGAFNYGYTF	TGTGCCAGCAGTGAAGTCGACAGGGAAGGCGCTTTTAACTATGGCTACACCTTC
TRBV27	TRBJ2-2	TRBD2	.	CASSSNPGTSYTGELFF	TGTGCCAGCAGTTCGAACCCCGGGACTAGCTACACCGGGGAGCTGTTTTTT
TRBV6-1	TRBJ2-5	.	.	CASSDVGGQETQYF	TGTGCCAGCAGTGACGTCGGGGGCCAAGAGACCCAGTACTTC
TRBV7-8	TRBJ2-2	.	.	CASRGDRGRQREGPAGELFF	TGTGCCAGCAGGGGTGACAGGGGGAGGCAGCGGGAGGGCCCGGCCGGGGAGCTGTTTTTT
TRBV5-1	TRBJ2-1	TRBD2	few	CASSLISGTHNEQFF	TGCGCCAGCAGCTTGATTAGCGGGACACACAATGAGCAGTTCTTC
TRBV5-1	TRBJ2-7	TRBD2	once	CASSFYPGLAASYEQYF	TGCGCCAGCAGCTTTTATCCGGGACTAGCGGCCTCCTACGAGCAGTACTTC
TRBV28	TRBJ2-2	.	.	CASSFTRTGELFF	TGTGCCAGCAGTTTCACCAGAACCGGGGAGCTGTTTTTT
TRBV7-9	TRBJ1-1	.	.	CASSPYLGGTEAFF	TGTGCCAGCAGCCCCTACCTGGGAGGAACTGAAGCTTTCTTT
TRBV28	TRBJ2-7	.	.	CASSLVPSFPYEQYF	TGTGCCAGCAGTTTGGTCCCATCGTTCCCCTACGAGCAGTACTTC
TRBV6-5	TRBJ2-3	.	.	CASSFGGADTQYF	TGTGCCAGCAGTTTTGGAGGGGCAGATACGCAGTATTTT
TRBV7-9	TRBJ2-7	.	.	CASSLGQNYEQYF	TGTGCCAGCAGCTTAGGACAGAACTACGAGCAGTACTTC
TRBV13	TRBJ2-1	TRBD2	.	CASSPSSGRGSEQFF	TGTGCCAGCAGTCCCAGTAGCGGGAGAGGGAGCGAGCAGTTCTTC
TRBV7-3	TRBJ2-1	.	.	CASSLGVAADNEQFF	TGTGCCAGCAGCTTAGGAGTAGCCGCCGACAATGAGCAGTTCTTC
TRBV18	TRBJ2-3	TRBD2	.	CASSPSTSGEGTDTQYF	TGTGCCAGCTCACCCTCGACTAGCGGGGAGGGAACAGATACGCAGTATTTT
TRBV6-1	TRBJ1-1	.	.	CASSLGQLNTEAFF	TGTGCCAGCAGTTTGGGACAACTGAACACTGAAGCTTTCTTT
TRBV5-1	TRBJ2-5	TRBD2	.	CASSLEDGGTGTQYF	TGCGCCAGCAGCTTGGAGGACGGGGGGACTGGGACCCAGTACTTC
TRBV10-3	TRBJ1-2	.	.	CATAAAANYGYTF	TGTGCCACCGCGGCGGCCGCTAACTATGGCTACACCTTC
TRBV4-3	TRBJ1-5	.	.	CASSQGSGRDQPQHF	TGCGCCAGCAGCCAAGGTTCAGGGCGAGATCAGCCCCAGCATTTT
TRBV12-2	TRBJ1-4	.	once	CASRSGGRLTNEKLFF	TGTGCAAGTCGCTCCGGAGGGCGGTTAACTAATGAAAAACTGTTTTTT
TRBV2	TRBJ1-5	.	.	CASSEVRTGGQPQHF	TGTGCCAGCAGTGAAGTTAGGACGGGGGGCCAGCCCCAGCATTTT
TRBV7-9	TRBJ1-4	.	.	CASSFQSTNEKLFF	TGTGCCAGCAGCTTTCAATCAACTAATGAAAAACTGTTTTTT
TRBV5-1	TRBJ2-3	TRBD2	.	CASRRTSGSIDTQYF	TGCGCCAGCAGGCGGACTAGCGGGAGTATAGATACGCAGTATTTT
TRBV7-9	TRBJ1-4	TRBD1	.	CASSLAWAGGEKLFF	TGTGCCAGCAGCTTAGCTTGGGCAGGGGGCGAAAAACTGTTTTTT